This entry describes one T cell receptor (beta chain). What it recognizes is unknown. The donors, aged roughly 6 to 90, were healthy Caucasians from Russia. This record comes from a study of blood T cells in healthy people across ages. The study, taken as a whole, reports: Per million T cells, the diversity of TCR beta decreased roughly linearly as age advanced.

Through a sample-barcoded 5' primer and a J-beta primer mix, a second PCR was run for roughly 7 to 11 cycles. TCRdb itself ran the 5' RACE reads through MiXCR, one entry per CDR3 protein. This sample has approximately 850,000 distinct CDR3 sequences; under 45% occur once, and the top ten carry approximately 20%. The clonotype originates from a man aged 55 to 70 in good health. The material sequenced was blood.

CDR3 bases: TGCAGTGCCCCCCGACAGGGTACGGACTATGGCTACACCTTC. Residues: CSAPRQGTDYGYTF. V usage is TRBV20-1 and J usage is TRBJ1-2; 7 bases fit TRBD1. CDR3 size: 14 residues. Germline V gene sequence: CDR1 DFQATT, CDR2 SNEGSKA (reference sequence). Losses at the gene ends were 6 bases for V and 3 bases for J; bases not matched to a gene: 10.